The 28 T cell receptor beta chains in this list originate from one sample, sequenced in a study of OX40 agonist ivuxolimab in advanced cancers. Clones were sequenced by immunoSEQ multiplex PCR, and TCRdb holds only the in-frame ones, with some missing. The table includes about 32,000 clones, about 83% detected once. The sample consisted of CD4+ or CD8+ T cells sorted from blood, taken in a trial of the OX40 agonist ivuxolimab. The source of these receptors is an adult with an advanced solid tumor such as melanoma, head and neck, liver or kidney cancer.

This chain links TRBV7-6 with TRBJ2-1; D remains unclear. Deletions cut 5 bases from V and 9 bases from J, with 8 bases between. Per germline, CDR1 SGHVS and CDR2 FNYEAQ. The CDR3 sequence is 11 residues long. The CDR3, as DNA: TGTGCCAGCAGCACCGGTGGTGAGCAGTTCTTC. Protein product: CASSTGGEQFF. Complete variable domain (other parts from reference TRBV7-6 and TRBJ2-1): GAGVSQSPRYKVTKRGQDVALRCDPISGHVSLYWYRQALGQGPEFLTYFNYEAQQDKSGLPNDRFSAERPEGSISTLTIQRTEQRDSAMYRCASSTGGEQFFGPGTRLTVL.

The V gene is TRBV27, the J gene TRBJ1-5; D unclear. The CDR3 contains 9 residues. Germline V lookup: CDR1 MNHEY, CDR2 SMNVEV (reference sequence). The ends were cut back, 8 bases at V and 7 bases at J, with 3 bases in the middle. The CDR3 sequence: CASGQPQHF. The CDR3 nucleotides read TGTGCCAGCGGACAGCCCCAGCATTTT.

Only one count was recorded for this clone. The chain is built from TRBV14 and TRBJ2-6, with 11 positions matching TRBD1. Losses at the gene ends were 4 bases for V and 3 bases for J; bases not matched to a gene: 8. The CDR3 is 18 residues long. Germline V gives CDR1 SGHDN, CDR2 FVKESK. The CDR3 region has the DNA TGTGCCAGCAGCCCCGTGGGACAGGGGGTTCGTGGGGCCAACGTCCTGACTTTC. Its protein is CASSPVGQGVRGANVLTF.

The V call is TRBV6-5, the J call TRBJ1-1, with D possibly TRBD1 on 6 matching bases. Germline-derived CDR1 and CDR2 are MNHEY and SVGAGI. V was cut by 4 bases and J by 2 bases, with 14 bases left in between. This CDR3 is 15 amino acids long. The CDR3 loop is CASSFRDNVNTEAFF. In nucleotides, the CDR3 is TGTGCCAGCAGTTTCCGGGACAATGTAAACACTGAAGCTTTCTTT.

The chain carries TRBV15 and TRBJ2-7; no definite D call. This CDR3 has 13 residues. CDR1 LNHNV and CDR2 YYDKDF come from the germline V gene (reference sequence). V dropped 3 bases and J dropped 0 bases, with 6 bases sitting between them. The CDR3 here is CATSRGSSYEQYF. The CDR3 DNA is TGTGCCACCAGCAGGGGTTCCTCCTACGAGCAGTACTTC.

The rearrangement uses TRBV7-9 and TRBJ2-7; TRBD1 is a possible D gene (5 bases). CDR3 size: 14 residues. V was trimmed by 5 bases and J by 5 bases, leaving 16 bases between them. Germline V gene sequence: CDR1 SEHNR, CDR2 FQNEAQ (reference sequence). CDR3 sequence: CASSPQGNRNEQYF. In DNA, the CDR3 is TGTGCCAGCAGCCCTCAGGGAAATAGGAACGAGCAGTACTTC.

The V and J genes are TRBV15 and TRBJ2-5; D unresolved. The germline V gene has CDR1 LNHNV and CDR2 YYDKDF (reference sequence). The V end was cut by 1 base, the J end by 1 base, with 10 bases between. The CDR3 length is 15 residues. The CDR3 reads CATSRAPALQETQYF. In nucleotides, the CDR3 is TGTGCCACCAGCAGAGCCCCGGCCCTCCAAGAGACCCAGTACTTC.

This clone was picked up one time. This chain connects TRBV9 to TRBJ2-5; the D gene is possibly TRBD1 (6 bases). Germline CDR1 SGDLS, CDR2 YYNGEE. The CDR3 spans 14 residues. The ends were cut back, 4 bases at V and 3 bases at J, with 13 bases in the middle. The CDR3 sequence is CASSSSGTKETQYF. In DNA form, the CDR3 reads TGTGCCAGCAGCTCCTCCGGGACAAAAGAGACCCAGTACTTC. Supplemented by reference TRBV9 and TRBJ2-5, the full variable domain reads DSGVTQTPKHLITATGQRVTLRCSPRSGDLSVYWYQQSLDQGLQFLIQYYNGEERAKGNILERFSAQQFPDLHSELNLSSLELGDSALYFCASSSSGTKETQYFGPGTRLLVL.

A single count supports this clone. The V gene is TRBV28, the J gene TRBJ1-1, with D possibly being TRBD1 (6 bases). The V end was cut by 6 bases, the J end by 5 bases, with 7 bases between. The CDR3 is 11 residues long. In germline, CDR1 is MDHEN, CDR2 SYDVKM. The CDR3 coding sequence is TGTGCCAGCAGCGACAGGACTGAAGCTTTCTTT. Its protein product is CASSDRTEAFF. Variable domain in full (rest from reference TRBV28 and TRBJ1-1): DVKVTQSSRYLVKRTGEKVFLECVQDMDHENMFWYRQDPGLGLRLIYFSYDVKMKEKGDIPEGYSVSREKKERFSLILESASTNQTSMYLCASSDRTEAFFGQGTRLTVV.

V and J are TRBV14 and TRBJ2-3; 10 bases are shared with TRBD2. The CDR3 has 17 residues. J was trimmed by 6 bases and V by 3 bases; bases with no gene match: 12. Germline V gene data show CDR1 as SGHDN and CDR2 as FVKESK. CDR3 amino acids: CASSHYPWASGGDTQYF. CDR3 DNA: TGTGCCAGCAGCCACTACCCCTGGGCTAGCGGGGGTGATACGCAGTATTTT.

V and J are TRBV6-5 and TRBJ1-2; 7 nucleotides agree with TRBD1. V lost 4 bases to trimming and J lost 12 bases; unmatched junction nucleotides: 5. Germline-derived CDR1 and CDR2 are MNHEY and SVGAGI. The CDR3 spans 11 residues. CDR3 coding DNA: TGTGCCAGCAGTTTGGGACAGAAGGACACCTTC. This gives the protein CASSLGQKDTF.

The chain combines TRBV6-5 with TRBJ2-7; D remains ambiguous. The CDR3 spans 11 residues. The V and J ends lost 8 bases and 0 bases respectively, with 5 bases between them. CDR1 is MNHEY and CDR2 is SVGAGI in the germline V gene. The CDR3 bases are TGTGCCAGCGGAACCTCCTACGAGCAGTACTTC. The encoded protein is CASGTSYEQYF.

The chain combines TRBV4-1 with TRBJ2-1; 7 bases are a match to TRBD1. CDR3 length equals 13 residues. Trimming cost V 5 bases and J 5 bases; bases outside gene matches: 3. Per germline, CDR1 MGHRA and CDR2 YSYEKL. The CDR3 spells CASSRDSNNEQFF. In nucleotides, the CDR3 is TGCGCCAGCAGCAGGGACAGTAACAATGAGCAGTTCTTC.

The chain joins TRBV4-1 to TRBJ2-5; possibly TRBD2 for D (6 bases). This CDR3 has 15 amino acids. Germline CDR1 is MGHRA and CDR2 is YSYEKL. Trimming cost V 0 bases and J 5 bases, with 13 bases left between them. DNA for the CDR3: TGCGCCAGCAGCCAAGATGAGGGTGGGGGGGAGACCCAGTACTTC. It encodes CASSQDEGGGETQYF.

The gene calls are TRBV27 and TRBJ2-5; no reliable D call. Germline V gene lookup returns CDR1 MNHEY and CDR2 SMNVEV (reference sequence). Trimming took off 6 bases at V and 5 bases at J, with 10 bases between the two ends. CDR3 size: 12 residues. The DNA for the CDR3 is TGTGCCAGCAGCCCATCCCCGGAGACCCAGTACTTC. It encodes CASSPSPETQYF.

The V gene is TRBV7-9, the J gene TRBJ2-2; D unclear. The CDR3 extends over 14 amino acids. Germline V CDR1 and CDR2: SEHNR, FQNEAQ (reference sequence). Trimming cost V 2 bases and J 6 bases, with 10 bases left between them. CDR3 loop: CASSLNLIPGELFF. Here the CDR3 DNA reads TGTGCCAGCAGCTTAAATTTGATTCCCGGGGAGCTGTTTTTT.

This CDR3 is CASSLIGTGSHEQYF. As DNA, the CDR3 is TGCGCCAGCAGCTTGATCGGAACAGGGTCCCACGAGCAGTACTTC. The rearrangement joins TRBV5-1 to TRBJ2-7, with a possible D match to TRBD1 (6 bases). Trimming took off 1 base at V and 5 bases at J, with 16 bases between the two ends. The CDR3 length is 15 residues. Germline values: CDR1 SGHRS, CDR2 YFSETQ.

By sample fraction, this clone is medium-sized. V is TRBV7-3 and J is TRBJ2-4, with 7 bases lining up with TRBD2. Germline V gene data show CDR1 as SGHTA and CDR2 as FQGTGA. With 5 bases clipped from V and 9 bases from J, the junction kept 10 bases outside the gene matches. This CDR3 is built from 14 residues. This chain's CDR3 is CASSPVGGAAIQYF. CDR3 coding DNA: TGTGCCAGCAGCCCTGTGGGAGGGGCGGCCATTCAGTACTTC.

The genes are TRBV7-3 and TRBJ2-1, with TRBD2 matching over 12 bases. The J segment lost 7 bases and the V segment lost 5 bases, leaving 3 bases of the junction unmatched. Germline-derived CDR1 and CDR2 are SGHTA and FQGTGA. The CDR3 runs to 14 residues. CDR3 loop: CASSALAGGNEQFF. CDR3 DNA: TGTGCCAGCAGCGCACTAGCGGGGGGAAATGAGCAGTTCTTC. The full variable domain, with the rest looked up from reference TRBV7-3 and TRBJ2-1, is GAGVSQTPSNKVTEKGKYVELRCDPISGHTALYWYRQSLGQGPEFLIYFQGTGAADDSGLPNDRFFAVRPEGSVSTLKIQRTERGDSAVYLCASSALAGGNEQFFGPGTRLTVL.

To note about this clone: The junction departs from germline at one end; a sequencing error may be responsible. This chain uses TRBV7-7 with TRBJ2-1, with 7 bases aligning to TRBD2. This CDR3 spans 15 amino acids. Germline CDR1 is SSHAT and CDR2 is FNYEAQ (reference sequence). This CDR3 is CASSLAGQVGNEQFF. In DNA, the CDR3 is TGTGCTAGCAGCTTAGCGGGTCAAGTGGGGAATGAGCAGTTCTTC. The whole variable domain, filled in from reference TRBV7-7 and TRBJ2-1, reads GAGVSQSPRYKVTKRGQDVTLRCDPISSHATLYWYQQALGQGPEFLTYFNYEAQPDKSGLPSDRFSAERPEGSISTLTIQRTEQRDSAMYRCASSLAGQVGNEQFFGPGTRLTVL.

V is TRBV28 and J is TRBJ1-2; 9 bases match TRBD1. Losses at the gene ends were 0 bases for V and 6 bases for J; bases not matched to a gene: 5. The CDR3 is made up of 15 amino acids. Germline CDR1 reads MDHEN; CDR2 reads SYDVKM. The DNA of the CDR3 is TGTGCCAGCAGTTTATGGGGAAACAGGGGGCATGGCTACACCTTC. Its protein product is CASSLWGNRGHGYTF.

This clone counts as medium-sized. The gene calls are TRBV6-1 and TRBJ1-1; TRBD1 matches 10 bases. Trimming cost V 2 bases and J 2 bases; bases outside gene matches: 5. Germline CDR1 and CDR2: MNHNS and SASEGT. The CDR3 consists of 16 residues. The CDR3 DNA follows: TGTGCCAGCAGTGAATCGACAGGGGGCCTAAACACTGAAGCTTTCTTT. Translation gives CASSESTGGLNTEAFF.

This clone was detected only once. The J gene is TRBJ2-2, the V gene TRBV27, with 7 bases that match TRBD1. Germline CDR1 is MNHEY and CDR2 is SMNVEV (reference sequence). V trimming: 4 bases; J trimming: 4 bases; junction bases outside the gene matches: 24. This CDR3 contains 21 residues. The CDR3: CASSSRQRQGGLGPGTGELFF. For the CDR3, the DNA is TGTGCCAGCAGTTCACGCCAGCGACAGGGCGGCTTGGGACCCGGCACCGGGGAGCTGTTTTTT.

The chain employs TRBV4-2 and TRBJ2-1; TRBD1 is a possible D gene (6 bases). The CDR3 runs to 11 residues. Germline lookup yields CDR1 LGHNA and CDR2 YNFKEQ. Trimming took off 4 bases at V and 10 bases at J, with 8 bases between the two ends. CDR3 nucleotide sequence: TGTGCCAGCAGCCTGGGACACGAGCAGTTCTTC. Its translation is CASSLGHEQFF.

The chain links TRBV7-9 to TRBJ1-6, with D tentatively TRBD1 (5 bases). V shed 5 bases and J shed 10 bases, with 18 bases lying between them. Looked up from germline, CDR1 is SEHNR and CDR2 is FQNEAQ (reference sequence). The CDR3 extends over 15 amino acids. CDR3 amino acids: CASSTGTRRGSPLHF. The CDR3 DNA reads TGTGCCAGCAGCACAGGTACACGGCGGGGCTCACCCCTCCACTTT.

This chain links TRBV5-5 with TRBJ2-7; perhaps TRBD1 as D (6 bases). This CDR3 has 15 residues. Germline CDR1 and CDR2: SGHKS and YYEKEE (reference sequence). V lost 0 bases and J 0 bases, leaving 10 bases between the germline ends. The chain's CDR3 is CASSLDRQVSYEQYF. CDR3 coding DNA: TGTGCCAGCAGCTTGGACCGACAGGTCTCCTACGAGCAGTACTTC.

J is TRBJ2-5 and V is TRBV9, with 7 bases lining up with TRBD2. CDR3 length equals 14 residues. The V gene end was trimmed by 3 bases and the J gene end by 2 bases; junction bases not matched to a gene: 4. The V gene's germline CDR1 is SGDLS and CDR2 YYNGEE. The CDR3 sequence: CASSASGTQETQYF. The CDR3 coding sequence is TGTGCCAGCAGCGCTAGCGGTACTCAAGAGACCCAGTACTTC.

This chain uses TRBV9 with TRBJ1-1; a weak D match, TRBD1 (6 bases). From germline, CDR1 is SGDLS and CDR2 YYNGEE. With 2 bases removed from V and 7 bases from J, the gap between germline ends came to 15 bases. CDR3 length equals 14 residues. DNA for the CDR3: TGTGCCAGCAGCGTTAAGGGGGGATCGGGTGAAGCTTTCTTT. It yields the protein CASSVKGGSGEAFF.